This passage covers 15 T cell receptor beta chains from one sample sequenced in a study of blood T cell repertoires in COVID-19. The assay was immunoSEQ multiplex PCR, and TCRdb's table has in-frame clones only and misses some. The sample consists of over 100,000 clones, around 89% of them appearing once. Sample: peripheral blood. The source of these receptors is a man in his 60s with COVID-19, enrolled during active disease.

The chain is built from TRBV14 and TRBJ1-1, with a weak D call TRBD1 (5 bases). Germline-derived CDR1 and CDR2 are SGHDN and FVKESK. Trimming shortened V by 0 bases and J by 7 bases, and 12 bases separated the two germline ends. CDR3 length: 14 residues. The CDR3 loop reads CASSQEWGGDEAFF. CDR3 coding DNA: TGTGCCAGCAGCCAAGAATGGGGGGGTGATGAAGCTTTCTTT.

CDR3 DNA: TGTGCCAGCAGCTTAGACAGGGGTAATCAAGAGACCCAGTACTTC. This encodes CASSLDRGNQETQYF. The rearrangement uses TRBV7-7 and TRBJ2-5; 7 nucleotides align to TRBD1. J was trimmed by 2 bases and V by 1 base; bases with no gene match: 4. This CDR3 has 15 amino acids. Germline V gives CDR1 SSHAT, CDR2 FNYEAQ (reference sequence).

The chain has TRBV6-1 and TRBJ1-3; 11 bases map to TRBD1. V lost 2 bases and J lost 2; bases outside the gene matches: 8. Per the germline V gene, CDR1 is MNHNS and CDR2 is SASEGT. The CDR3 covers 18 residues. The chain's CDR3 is CASSERGQGELPGNTIYF. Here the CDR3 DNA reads TGTGCCAGCAGTGAAAGGGGACAGGGGGAGTTGCCTGGAAACACCATATATTTT.

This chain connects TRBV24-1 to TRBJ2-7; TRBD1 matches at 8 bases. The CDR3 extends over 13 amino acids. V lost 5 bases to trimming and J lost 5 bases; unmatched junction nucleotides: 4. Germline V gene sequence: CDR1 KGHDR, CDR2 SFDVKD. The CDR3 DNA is TGTGCCACCAGTGCAGGGGGCGTAAACGAGCAGTACTTC. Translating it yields CATSAGGVNEQYF.

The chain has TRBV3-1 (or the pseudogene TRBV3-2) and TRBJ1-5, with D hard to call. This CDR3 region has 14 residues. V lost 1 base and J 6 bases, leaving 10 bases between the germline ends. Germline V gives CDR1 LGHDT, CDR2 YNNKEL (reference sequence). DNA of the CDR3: TGTGCCAGCAGCCAAGTCCGTGGAGCTCAGCCCCAGCATTTT. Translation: CASSQVRGAQPQHF.

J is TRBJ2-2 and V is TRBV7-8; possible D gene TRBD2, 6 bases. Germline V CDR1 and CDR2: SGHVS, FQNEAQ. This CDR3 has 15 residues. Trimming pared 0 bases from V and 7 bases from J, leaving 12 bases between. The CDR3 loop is CASSLAHGGVGELFF. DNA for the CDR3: TGTGCCAGCAGCTTAGCGCACGGCGGGGTCGGGGAGCTGTTTTTT.

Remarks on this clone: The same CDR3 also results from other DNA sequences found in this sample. CDR3 sequence (DNA): TGTGCCAGCAGTCCGGGACAGGGGAACACTGAAGCTTTCTTT. It codes for CASSPGQGNTEAFF. The rearrangement links TRBV6-4 to TRBJ1-1; TRBD1 agrees at 9 bases. Germline trimming cut 5 bases from V and 1 base from J; bases unmatched to any gene: 2. Germline values: CDR1 MRHNA, CDR2 SNTAGT. The length of the CDR3 is 14 residues.

The CDR3 here is CASSLGRGSDTQYF. DNA of the CDR3: TGTGCCAGCAGCTTGGGAAGAGGTTCAGATACGCAGTATTTT. This chain connects TRBV5-4 to TRBJ2-3; no firm D call. V dropped 0 bases and J dropped 4 bases, with 9 bases sitting between them. This CDR3 spans 14 amino acids. Germline V gene data show CDR1 as SGHNT and CDR2 as YYREEE (reference sequence). The full variable domain, in which reference TRBV5-4 and TRBJ2-3 provide the parts outside the CDR3, is ETGVTQSPTHLIKTRGQQVTLRCSSQSGHNTVSWYQQALGQGPQFIFQYYREEENGRGNFPPRFSGLQFPNYSSELNVNALELDDSALYLCASSLGRGSDTQYFGPGTRLTVL.

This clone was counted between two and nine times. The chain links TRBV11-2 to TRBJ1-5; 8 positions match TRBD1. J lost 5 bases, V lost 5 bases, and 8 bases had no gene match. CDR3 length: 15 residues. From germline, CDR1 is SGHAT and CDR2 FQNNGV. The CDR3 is CASSLRSGGYQPQHF. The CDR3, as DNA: TGTGCCAGCAGCCTGAGGTCAGGGGGCTATCAGCCCCAGCATTTT.

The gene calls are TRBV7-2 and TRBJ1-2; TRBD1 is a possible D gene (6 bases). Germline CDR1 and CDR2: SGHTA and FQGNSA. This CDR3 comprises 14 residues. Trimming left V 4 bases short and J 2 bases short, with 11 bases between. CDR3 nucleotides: TGTGCCAGCAGCTCGGCTCAGGGGAACTATGGCTACACCTTC. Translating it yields CASSSAQGNYGYTF.

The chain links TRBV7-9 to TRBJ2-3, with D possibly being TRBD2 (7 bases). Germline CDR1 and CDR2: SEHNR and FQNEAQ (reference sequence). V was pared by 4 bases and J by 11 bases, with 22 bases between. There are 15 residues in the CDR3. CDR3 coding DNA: TGTGCCAGCAGCTCCCCCGAGAGGGGGGGGCGCGGGCAGTATTTT. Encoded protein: CASSSPERGGRGQYF.

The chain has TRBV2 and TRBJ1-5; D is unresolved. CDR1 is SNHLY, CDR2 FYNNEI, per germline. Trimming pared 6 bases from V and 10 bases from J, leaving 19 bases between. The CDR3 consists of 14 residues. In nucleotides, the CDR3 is TGTGCCAGCAGCCTAGACTCATTAACGGGTCCCCAGCATTTT. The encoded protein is CASSLDSLTGPQHF.

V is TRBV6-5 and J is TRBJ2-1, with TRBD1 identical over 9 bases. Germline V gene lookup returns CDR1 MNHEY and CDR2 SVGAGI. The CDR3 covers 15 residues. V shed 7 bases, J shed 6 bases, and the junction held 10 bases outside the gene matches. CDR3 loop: CASTYRGLYGNEQFF. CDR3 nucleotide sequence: TGTGCCAGCACCTACAGGGGGCTGTATGGCAATGAGCAGTTCTTC.

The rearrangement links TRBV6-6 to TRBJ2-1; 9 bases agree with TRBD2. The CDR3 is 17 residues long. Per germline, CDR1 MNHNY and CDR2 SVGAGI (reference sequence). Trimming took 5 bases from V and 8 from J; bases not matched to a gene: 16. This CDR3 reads CASSRLRMGGGAYEQFF. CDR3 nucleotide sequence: TGTGCCAGCAGTCGGCTTCGGATGGGCGGGGGGGCCTATGAGCAGTTCTTC.

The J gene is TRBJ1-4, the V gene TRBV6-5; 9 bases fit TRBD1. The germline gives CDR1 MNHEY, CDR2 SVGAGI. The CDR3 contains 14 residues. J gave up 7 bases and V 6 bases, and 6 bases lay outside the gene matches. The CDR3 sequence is CASSDRGYGEKLFF. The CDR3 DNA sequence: TGTGCCAGCAGCGACAGGGGGTACGGTGAAAAACTGTTTTTT.